The clone carrying this T cell receptor (beta chain) has a handful of counts. This specimen belongs to a study of blood T cells in healthy people across ages. With a J-beta primer mix and a sample-barcoded 5' primer, a second PCR ran 7 to 11 cycles. A tag from a template-switch adaptor with 12 random nucleotides marked each cDNA molecule. All samples yielded 2.5 million or more CDR3-containing paired-end reads. MiXCR, run by TCRdb on the 5' RACE reads, gives a single entry per CDR3 protein. Here the sample spans under 1 million distinct CDR3 sequences, 40% to 50% being singletons. Drawing of peripheral blood yielded about 9.6 milliliters from each donor. Every sample gave at least 5 micrograms of total RNA when it was extracted. This clonotype originated in a man between 60 and 75 years old in good health. The specimen sequenced was blood.

CDR3 nucleotides: TGTGCCAGCAATCGGGGAACTAATGAAAAACTGTTTTTT. This gives the protein CASNRGTNEKLFF. V gene TRBV6-1 combines with J gene TRBJ1-4, with D unresolved. This CDR3 comprises 13 residues. Trimming cost V 7 bases and J 1 base, with 7 bases left between them. Germline loops: CDR1 MNHNS, CDR2 SASEGT.